The 3 T cell receptor beta chains below all came from one sample that was sequenced in a study of T cell responses to AZD1222 COVID-19 vaccine. Sequenced by immunoSEQ multiplex PCR; TCRdb stores in-frame clones only, minus some. Of about 84,000 clones listed, 87% are singletons. Sequences were derived from peripheral blood, sampled on day 0 of AZD1222 vaccination. The receptors here all came from an adult in good health.

The rearrangement links TRBV30 to TRBJ1-4; the D is unclear. CDR1 and CDR2 from the germline V gene are GTSNPN and SVGIG (reference sequence). The V end was cut by 4 bases, the J end by 0 bases, with 9 bases between. There are 14 residues in the CDR3. The CDR3 DNA follows: TGTGCCTGGATTCCCCAGGCAACTAATGAAAAACTGTTTTTT. It encodes CAWIPQATNEKLFF.

The chain employs TRBV12-5 and TRBJ2-1; D tentatively fits TRBD1 or TRBD2 (5 bases each). V was pared by 0 bases and J by 7 bases, with 13 bases between. The CDR3 consists of 15 residues. Looked up from germline, CDR1 is LGHNT and CDR2 is FRNRAP. CDR3 loop: CASGLVRDPSNEQFF. DNA for the CDR3: TGTGCTAGTGGTTTGGTACGGGACCCCTCGAATGAGCAGTTCTTC.

This chain links TRBV6-2 or TRBV6-3 with TRBJ1-6; maybe TRBD1 (5 bases). There are 11 residues in the CDR3. Germline V CDR1 and CDR2: MNHEY, SVGEGT. The V gene lost 5 bases and the J gene lost 10 bases, with 6 bases spanning the gap. The CDR3 coding sequence is TGTGCCAGCAGTCAGGGATCACCCCTCCACTTT. Its protein is CASSQGSPLHF.